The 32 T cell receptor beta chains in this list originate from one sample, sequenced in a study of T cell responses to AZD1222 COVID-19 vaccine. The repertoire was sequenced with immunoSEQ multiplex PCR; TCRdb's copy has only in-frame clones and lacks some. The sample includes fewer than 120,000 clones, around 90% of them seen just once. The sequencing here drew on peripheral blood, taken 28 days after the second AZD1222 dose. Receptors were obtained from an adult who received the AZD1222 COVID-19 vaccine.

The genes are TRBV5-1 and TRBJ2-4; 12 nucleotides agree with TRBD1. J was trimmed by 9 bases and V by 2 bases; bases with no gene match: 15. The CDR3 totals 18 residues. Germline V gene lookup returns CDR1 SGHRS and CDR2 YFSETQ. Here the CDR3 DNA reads TGCGCCAGCAGCTTACCACCGGGACAGGGGGCTCAGTTTGGCATTCAGTACTTC. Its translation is CASSLPPGQGAQFGIQYF.

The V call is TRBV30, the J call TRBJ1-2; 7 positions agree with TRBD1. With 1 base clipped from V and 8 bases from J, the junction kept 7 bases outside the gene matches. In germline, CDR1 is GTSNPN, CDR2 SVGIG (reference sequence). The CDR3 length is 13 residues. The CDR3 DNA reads TGTGCCTGGAGTGGCCGGGACAGTGGAGGCTACACCTTC. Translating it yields CAWSGRDSGGYTF.

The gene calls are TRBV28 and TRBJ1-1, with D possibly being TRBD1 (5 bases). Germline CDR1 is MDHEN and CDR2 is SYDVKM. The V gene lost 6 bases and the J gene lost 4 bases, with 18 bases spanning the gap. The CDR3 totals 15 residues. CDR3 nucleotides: TGTGCCAGCAGCAGCTCGGGGCGCATGGGCACTGAAGCTTTCTTT. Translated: CASSSSGRMGTEAFF.

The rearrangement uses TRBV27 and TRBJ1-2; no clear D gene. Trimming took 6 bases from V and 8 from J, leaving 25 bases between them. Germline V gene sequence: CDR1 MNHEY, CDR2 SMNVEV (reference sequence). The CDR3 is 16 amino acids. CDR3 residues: CASRYSRVGQVDGYTF. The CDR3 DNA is TGTGCCAGCAGGTACTCTCGGGTAGGGCAGGTAGACGGCTACACCTTC.

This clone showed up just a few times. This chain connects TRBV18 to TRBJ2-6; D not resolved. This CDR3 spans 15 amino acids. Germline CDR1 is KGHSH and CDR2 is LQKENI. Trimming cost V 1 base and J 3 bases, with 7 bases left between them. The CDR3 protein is CASSPLGVGANVLTF. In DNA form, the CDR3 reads TGTGCCAGCTCACCACTTGGGGTTGGGGCCAACGTCCTGACTTTC.

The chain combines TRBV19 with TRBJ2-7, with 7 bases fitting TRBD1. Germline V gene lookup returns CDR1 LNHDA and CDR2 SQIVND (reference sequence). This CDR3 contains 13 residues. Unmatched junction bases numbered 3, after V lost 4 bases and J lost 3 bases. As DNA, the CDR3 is TGTGCCAGTAGTACCGACAGGGACTACGAGCAGTACTTC. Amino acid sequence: CASSTDRDYEQYF.

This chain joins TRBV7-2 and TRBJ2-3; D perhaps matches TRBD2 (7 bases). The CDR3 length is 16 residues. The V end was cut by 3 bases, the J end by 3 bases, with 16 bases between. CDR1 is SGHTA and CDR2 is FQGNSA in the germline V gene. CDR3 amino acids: CASSFVGAGETDTQYF. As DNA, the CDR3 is TGTGCCAGCAGCTTTGTGGGGGCGGGAGAGACAGATACGCAGTATTTT.

The CDR3 here is CASSEVRGSNYGYTF. The CDR3 DNA is TGTGCCAGCAGTGAAGTACGCGGGTCTAACTATGGCTACACCTTC. The chain has TRBV2 and TRBJ1-2; D is unclear. Germline V gene lookup returns CDR1 SNHLY and CDR2 FYNNEI. CDR3 length equals 15 residues. Trimming removed 1 base from V and 0 bases from J, with 9 bases in between.

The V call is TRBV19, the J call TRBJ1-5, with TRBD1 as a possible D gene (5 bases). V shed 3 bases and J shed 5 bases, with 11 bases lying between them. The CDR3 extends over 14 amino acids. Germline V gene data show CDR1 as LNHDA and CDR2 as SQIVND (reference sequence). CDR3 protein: CASSIFGADQPQHF. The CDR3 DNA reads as TGTGCCAGTAGTATCTTTGGGGCCGATCAGCCCCAGCATTTT. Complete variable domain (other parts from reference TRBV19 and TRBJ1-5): DGGITQSPKYLFRKEGQNVTLSCEQNLNHDAMYWYRQDPGQGLRLIYYSQIVNDFQKGDIAEGYSVSREKKESFPLTVTSAQKNPTAFYLCASSIFGADQPQHFGDGTRLSIL.

CDR3 protein: CASSLREGVITEAFF. The DNA for the CDR3 is TGTGCCAGCAGTCTTAGGGAGGGGGTTATCACTGAAGCTTTCTTT. The chain uses TRBV27 and TRBJ1-1; TRBD1 might be the D (6 bases). V shed 5 bases and J shed 4 bases, with 17 bases lying between them. Germline V CDR1 and CDR2: MNHEY, SMNVEV (reference sequence). The CDR3 loop spans 15 amino acids.

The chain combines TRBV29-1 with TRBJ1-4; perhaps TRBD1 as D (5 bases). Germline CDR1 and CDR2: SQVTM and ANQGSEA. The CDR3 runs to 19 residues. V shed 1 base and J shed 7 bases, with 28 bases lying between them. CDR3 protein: CSVEGTLGAAPTSSEKLFF. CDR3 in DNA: TGCAGCGTTGAAGGGACCTTAGGGGCGGCACCCACCTCGTCTGAAAAACTGTTTTTT. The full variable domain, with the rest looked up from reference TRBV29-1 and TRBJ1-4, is SAVISQKPSRDICQRGTSLTIQCQVDSQVTMMFWYRQQPGQSLTLIATANQGSEATYESGFVIDKFPISRPNLTFSTLTVSNMSPEDSSIYLCSVEGTLGAAPTSSEKLFFGSGTQLSVL.

The CDR3 DNA sequence: TGTGCCAGCAGCTTAGGGGTTGGTGAAAAACTGTTTTTT. It is translated as CASSLGVGEKLFF. This rearrangement joins TRBV7-3 to TRBJ1-4, with D unresolved. CDR3 length: 13 residues. Germline CDR1 and CDR2: SGHTA and FQGTGA. V gave up 2 bases and J gave up 7 bases, with 8 bases separating them.

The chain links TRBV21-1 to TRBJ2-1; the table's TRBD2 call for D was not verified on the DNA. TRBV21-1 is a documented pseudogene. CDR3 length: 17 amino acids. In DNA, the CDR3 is TGTGCCAGCGATCCGGGACTAGCGGGACGCTCCTACAATGAGCAGTTCTTC. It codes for CASDPGLAGRSYNEQFF.

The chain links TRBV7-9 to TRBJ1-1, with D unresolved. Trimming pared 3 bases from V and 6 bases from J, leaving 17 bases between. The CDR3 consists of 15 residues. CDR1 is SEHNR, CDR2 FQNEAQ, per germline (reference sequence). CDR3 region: CASSLAGALGAEAFF. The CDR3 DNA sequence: TGTGCCAGCAGCTTGGCAGGCGCCCTCGGGGCTGAAGCTTTCTTT.

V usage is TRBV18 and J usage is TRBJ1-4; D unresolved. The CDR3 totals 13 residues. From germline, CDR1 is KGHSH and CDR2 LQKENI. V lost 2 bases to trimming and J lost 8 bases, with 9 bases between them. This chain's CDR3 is CASSPGVGEKLFF. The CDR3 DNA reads TGTGCCAGCTCACCAGGGGTGGGCGAAAAACTGTTTTTT.

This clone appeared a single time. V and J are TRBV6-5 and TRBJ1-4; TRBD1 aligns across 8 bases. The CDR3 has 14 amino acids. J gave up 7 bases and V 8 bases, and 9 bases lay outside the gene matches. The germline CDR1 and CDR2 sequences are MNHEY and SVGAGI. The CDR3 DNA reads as TGTGCCAGCGGACGGACAGGGCTTGGTGAAAAACTGTTTTTT. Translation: CASGRTGLGEKLFF.

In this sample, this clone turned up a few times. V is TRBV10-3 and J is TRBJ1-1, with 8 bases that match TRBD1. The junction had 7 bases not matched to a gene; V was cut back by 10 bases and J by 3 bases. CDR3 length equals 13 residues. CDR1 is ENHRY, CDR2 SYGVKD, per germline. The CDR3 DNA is TGTGCCACTCACAGGGGGGGTCACACTGAAGCTTTCTTT. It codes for CATHRGGHTEAFF.

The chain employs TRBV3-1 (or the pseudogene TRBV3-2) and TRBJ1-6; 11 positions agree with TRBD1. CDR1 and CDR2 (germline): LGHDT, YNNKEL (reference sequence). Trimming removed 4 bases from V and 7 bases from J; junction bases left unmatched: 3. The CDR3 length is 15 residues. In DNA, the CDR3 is TGTGCCAGCAGCCCCTGGACAGGGGGCAATTCACCCCTCCACTTT. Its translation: CASSPWTGGNSPLHF.

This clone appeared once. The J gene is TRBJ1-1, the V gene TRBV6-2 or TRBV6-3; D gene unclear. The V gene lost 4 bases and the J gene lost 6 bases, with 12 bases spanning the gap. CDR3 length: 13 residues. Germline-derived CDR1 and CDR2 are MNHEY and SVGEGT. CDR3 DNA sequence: TGTGCCAGCAGTTCCCTCATTCTTCCTGAAGCTTTCTTT. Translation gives CASSSLILPEAFF.

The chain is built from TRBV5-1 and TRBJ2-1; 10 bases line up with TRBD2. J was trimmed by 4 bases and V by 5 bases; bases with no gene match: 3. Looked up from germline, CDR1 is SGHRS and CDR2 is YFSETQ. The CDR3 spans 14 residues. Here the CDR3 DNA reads TGCGCCAGCAGTTTACTAGCGGGATACAATGAGCAGTTCTTC. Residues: CASSLLAGYNEQFF.

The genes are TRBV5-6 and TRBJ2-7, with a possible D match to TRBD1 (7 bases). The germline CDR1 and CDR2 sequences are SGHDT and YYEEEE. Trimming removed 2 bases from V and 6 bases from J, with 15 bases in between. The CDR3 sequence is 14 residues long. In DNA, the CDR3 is TGTGCCAGCAGCTTCAACAGGGGAGGTTTCGAGCAGTACTTC. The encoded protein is CASSFNRGGFEQYF.

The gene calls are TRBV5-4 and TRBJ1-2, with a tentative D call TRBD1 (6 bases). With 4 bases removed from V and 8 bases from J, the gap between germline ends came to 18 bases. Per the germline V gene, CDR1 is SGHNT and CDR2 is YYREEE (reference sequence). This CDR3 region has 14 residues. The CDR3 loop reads CASSATHGQGGYTF. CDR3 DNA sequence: TGTGCCAGCAGCGCTACGCACGGGCAGGGGGGCTACACCTTC.

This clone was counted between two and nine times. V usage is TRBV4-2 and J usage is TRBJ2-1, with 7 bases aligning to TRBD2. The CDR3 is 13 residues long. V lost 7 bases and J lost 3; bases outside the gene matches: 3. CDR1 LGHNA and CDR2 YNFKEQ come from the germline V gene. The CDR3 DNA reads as TGTGCCAGCACCGGGGGGTTCTACAATGAGCAGTTCTTC. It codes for CASTGGFYNEQFF.

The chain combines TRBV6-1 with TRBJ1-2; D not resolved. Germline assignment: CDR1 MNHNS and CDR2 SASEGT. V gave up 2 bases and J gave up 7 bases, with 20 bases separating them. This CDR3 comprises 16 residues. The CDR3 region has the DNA TGTGCCAGCAGTGAAATCGTTGTGGGAGGGTTAAGTGGCTACACCTTC. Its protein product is CASSEIVVGGLSGYTF.

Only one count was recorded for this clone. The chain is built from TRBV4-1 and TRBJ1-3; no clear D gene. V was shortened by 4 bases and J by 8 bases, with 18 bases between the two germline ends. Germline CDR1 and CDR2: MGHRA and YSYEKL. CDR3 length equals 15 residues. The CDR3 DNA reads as TGCGCCAGCAGCCGAACATGGACGGCTTCGGACACCATATATTTT. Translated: CASSRTWTASDTIYF.

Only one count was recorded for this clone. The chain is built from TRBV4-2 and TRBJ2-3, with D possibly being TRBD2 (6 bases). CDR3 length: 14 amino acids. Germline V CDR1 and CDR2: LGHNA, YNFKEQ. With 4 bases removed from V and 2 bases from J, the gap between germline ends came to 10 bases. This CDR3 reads CASSLGGDTDTQYF. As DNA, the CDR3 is TGTGCCAGCAGCCTTGGCGGGGACACAGATACGCAGTATTTT.

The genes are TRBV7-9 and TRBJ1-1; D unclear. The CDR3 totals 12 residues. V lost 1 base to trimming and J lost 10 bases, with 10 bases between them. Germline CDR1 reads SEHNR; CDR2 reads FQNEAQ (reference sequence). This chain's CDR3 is CASSLGGWGAFF. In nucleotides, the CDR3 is TGTGCCAGCAGCTTAGGAGGGTGGGGAGCTTTCTTT.

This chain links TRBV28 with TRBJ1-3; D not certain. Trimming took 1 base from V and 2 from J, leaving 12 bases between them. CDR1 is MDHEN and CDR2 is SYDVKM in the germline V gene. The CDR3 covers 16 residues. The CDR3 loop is CASSLFRAAAGNTIYF. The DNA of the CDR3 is TGTGCCAGCAGTTTATTTAGGGCAGCGGCTGGAAACACCATATATTTT.

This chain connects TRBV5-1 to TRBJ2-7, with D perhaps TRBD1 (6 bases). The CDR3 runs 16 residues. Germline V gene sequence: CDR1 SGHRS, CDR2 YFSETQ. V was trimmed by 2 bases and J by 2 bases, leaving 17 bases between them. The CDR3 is CASSFLPGTTTYEQYF. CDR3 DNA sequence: TGCGCCAGCAGCTTTCTACCGGGGACAACTACCTACGAGCAGTACTTC.

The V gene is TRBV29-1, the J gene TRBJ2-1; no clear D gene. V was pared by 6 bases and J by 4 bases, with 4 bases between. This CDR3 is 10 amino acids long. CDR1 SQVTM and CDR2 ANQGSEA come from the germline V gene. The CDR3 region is CSVYYNEQFF. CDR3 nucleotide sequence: TGCAGCGTGTATTACAATGAGCAGTTCTTC.

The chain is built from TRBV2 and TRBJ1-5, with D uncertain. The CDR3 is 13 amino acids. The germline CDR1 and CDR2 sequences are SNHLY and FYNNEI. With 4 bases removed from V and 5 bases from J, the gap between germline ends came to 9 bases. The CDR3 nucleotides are TGTGCCAGCAGTGGGACGGACGATCAGCCCCAGCATTTT. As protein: CASSGTDDQPQHF.

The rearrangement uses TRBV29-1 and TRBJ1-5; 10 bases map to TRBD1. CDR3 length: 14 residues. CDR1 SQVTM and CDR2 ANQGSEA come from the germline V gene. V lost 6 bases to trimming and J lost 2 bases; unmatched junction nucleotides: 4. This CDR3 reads CSVWDRGGNQPQHF. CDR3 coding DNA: TGCAGCGTGTGGGACAGGGGAGGCAATCAGCCCCAGCATTTT.